The clone carrying this T cell receptor (beta chain) was recorded many times. Its antigen is undetermined. The library targeted TCRbeta and was prepared with unique molecular identifiers. Using its own MiXCR run on the PCR reads, TCRdb lists one record per CDR3 protein. Among around 18,000 distinct CDR3 sequences listed, approximately 5.1% were seen once. The record originates from a study of T-cell reconstitution after alpha-beta-depleted transplantation in children. Whole-study results and caveats: Recipient T cells and thymic progenitors that survived gave rise to the high TCRbeta diversity observed at day 60 in some patients. At one year after transplant, newly produced T cells mostly accounted for T-cell counts and diversity. The study reportedly traced alpha-beta T cells about two months after transplant to several hundred expanded graft clones.

Deletions cut 6 bases from V and 4 bases from J, with 22 bases between. This CDR3 has 17 residues. The specimen was PBMCs, collected before TCRalphabeta/CD19-depleted stem cell transplant. The TCR comes from a boy younger than 18 with acute lymphoblastic leukemia, due to receive a stem cell transplant. This chain links TRBV12-3 or TRBV12-4 with TRBJ2-1; D may be TRBD1 or TRBD2 (7 bases each). The CDR3 coding sequence is TGTGCCAGCAGCGTGACAGGGTCTAGCGGAACTTACAATGAGCAGTTCTTC. Encoded protein: CASSVTGSSGTYNEQFF.